Described below is a single TCR beta chain sequence and its context. Its antigen target is currently unknown. No much larger clone exists at a distance of one base, and base qualities are not known. This specimen belongs to a study of graft-versus-host responses after intestinal transplantation (dated by TCRdb to 2020 to 2023). The study in broad terms: The transplants that recipients got were multivisceral, liver-intestinal, or isolated intestinal. Of the 20 to 30 intestinal transplant recipients enrolled in the cohort, one of whom was a retransplant, a few patients without pretransplant specimens were excluded. Anti-thymocyte globulin induction was given to all recipients, followed by maintenance tacrolimus and steroids for 2 to 3 years. A peak of at least 4% donor T cells among recipient peripheral blood mononuclear cells was the definition used for donor T cell macrochimerism. Rather than going through the commercial service, samples from a few later patients were sequenced in-house on an Illumina MiSeq and processed with MiXCR. To identify alloreactive clones, pre-transplant mixed lymphocyte reaction products were sequenced and compared with unstimulated pre-transplant donor and recipient T cells. After intestinal transplantation, graft-versus-host and host-versus-graft alloreactive T cell clones were followed in the graft, circulation and bone marrow using bulk TCR-beta CDR3 sequencing.

Library construction relied on the immunoSEQ multiplex PCR assay. For most patients, genomic DNA was isolated using the Qiagen DNeasy Blood and Tissue Kit and was shipped frozen to Adaptive Biotechnologies for TCR sequencing. High-throughput TCR-beta CDR3 sequencing of genomic DNA from most patients was performed by Adaptive Biotechnologies. The paper's data handling went like this. Adaptive's ImmunoSEQ software was the source of the TCR sequencing data for approximately 18 patients, while a few other patients were processed with MiXCR and VDJtools. To correct CD4 versus CD8 sorting errors, any sequence found in both subsets at a frequency ratio below 5:1 was removed. CDR3 nucleotide sequences shared between donor and recipient were removed because the origin of such sequences could not be assigned. To be classed as alloreactive, a clone needed at least 2-fold expansion over unstimulated cells and a minimum CFSE-low frequency of 0.002% (template counts) or 0.001% (read counts). A clone was considered mappable if detected in the sequenced pre-transplant spleen, lymph node, or MLR CFSE-low populations of the donor or recipient. Cumulative frequency of alloreactive clones was calculated as a percentage of all sequences weighted by copy number. TCRdb's version of the immuneACCESS table is confined to in-frame rearrangements and falls short of the full clone set. An unresolved V gene accounts for under half of the shortfall where checked; the remainder is of unknown origin. The DNA was the basis for D and trimming; V, J and clone size are from that table. This sample has about 130,000 clones in its table, and around 90% of those were observed once. The ten largest clonotypes hold 0.19% of the sample.

The meaning of the sample's time point label: cells obtained before transplantation from donor or recipient. CD3+CD4+ and CD3+CD8+ populations were FACS-sorted from unstimulated pre-transplant donor and recipient cells taken from spleen or lymph nodes. V has 0 bases trimmed and J has 2 bases trimmed; junction bases matching no gene number 7. The germline V gene encodes CDR1 SNHLY and CDR2 FYNNEI. Counted from cysteine to phenylalanine, this CDR3 has 17 amino acids. Kept here is only the CDR3 DNA, which spans 51 bases and is read in frame from base 1. What the work shows at the level of the full study, not this receptor alone: In patients with donor T cell macrochimerism, the allografts had high GvH to HvG T cell clonal ratios. Early after transplant, peak levels of circulating GvH clones were found to be associated with declines in HvG clones. Conclusions were limited by the relatively low number and heterogeneity of intestinal transplant patients. GvH clones were detected in recipient bone marrow, and some of these GvH clones were observed earlier in ileal mucosa or blood, consistent with an intestinal mucosal origin.

This sequence originates from a human donor who received an intestinal transplant. This chain joins TRBV2 to TRBJ2-3; 8 central nucleotides agree with TRBD2. Specimen: unstimulated CD4+ T cells sorted from spleen or lymph node cells, collected before intestinal transplant. For the CDR3, the sequence is CASSEAIVAGSTDTQYF. The nucleotide sequence reads TGTGCCAGCAGTGAAGCGATAGTAGCGGGATCCACAGATACGCAGTATTTT.